Below, 15 T cell receptor beta chains from the same sample are listed, as sequenced in a study of identical twins. MiXCR, applied by TCRdb to the 5' RACE reads, yields one record per CDR3 protein. The sample has about 200,000 distinct CDR3 sequences, 6% to 7% seen once. These data were also filed under a second study, of T cells expressing NK-cell markers.

Material for sequencing was CD8+ T cells sorted from blood. Receptors originate from a woman aged 18-29 years in good health.

This clonotype came up many times. The CDR3 region is CSARRQGTGNTDTQYF. CDR3 DNA: TGCAGTGCTCGCCGTCAGGGAACGGGGAACACAGATACGCAGTATTTT. The chain links TRBV20-1 to TRBJ2-3; either TRBD1 or TRBD2 may supply D (5 bases each). The CDR3 contains 16 residues. From germline, CDR1 is DFQATT and CDR2 SNEGSKA (reference sequence). The ends were cut back, 5 bases at V and 2 bases at J, with 20 bases in the middle.

This clonotype was observed a handful of times. The CDR3 reads CASSPFGTGGPEQYF. The CDR3 DNA is TGCGCCAGCAGCCCCTTTGGGACAGGGGGCCCCGAGCAGTACTTC. The chain employs TRBV5-1 and TRBJ2-7, with 12 bases aligning to TRBD1. CDR1 is SGHRS and CDR2 is YFSETQ in the germline V gene. V lost 4 bases to trimming and J lost 6 bases; unmatched junction nucleotides: 8. This CDR3 has 15 amino acids.

The chain combines TRBV5-1 with TRBJ1-5; no definite D call. Trimming took 0 bases from V and 6 from J, leaving 13 bases between them. CDR1 and CDR2 from the germline V gene are SGHRS and YFSETQ. This CDR3 spans 15 amino acids. In DNA form, the CDR3 reads TGCGCCAGCAGCTTGGCCGGGATAATTGGTCAGCCCCAGCATTTT. Translation: CASSLAGIIGQPQHF.

The table lists this clonotype with many counts. The rearrangement uses TRBV4-1 and TRBJ2-1; 9 bases match TRBD2. There are 16 residues in the CDR3. The V gene end was trimmed by 4 bases and the J gene end by 7 bases; junction bases not matched to a gene: 11. CDR1 and CDR2 from the germline V gene are MGHRA and YSYEKL. The CDR3 DNA sequence: TGCGCCAGCAGCCGGGGACCTAGCGGGATCTGGAATGAGCAGTTCTTC. Its translation is CASSRGPSGIWNEQFF.

This clonotype appeared a single time. The V gene is TRBV12-3 or TRBV12-4, the J gene TRBJ1-1; the D gene is possibly TRBD1 (6 bases). This CDR3 is 15 amino acids long. The ends were cut back, 3 bases at V and 7 bases at J, with 18 bases in the middle. The DNA for the CDR3 is TGTGCCAGCAGTTTCGAGGGGGGCAGAAATCATGAAGCTTTCTTT. It is translated as CASSFEGGRNHEAFF.

This clonotype has just a few counts. This chain links TRBV6-2 or TRBV6-3 with TRBJ1-4; perhaps TRBD1 as D (6 bases). V gave up 7 bases and J gave up 8 bases, with 17 bases separating them. Germline CDR1 MNHEY, CDR2 SVGEGT. There are 14 residues in the CDR3. The CDR3 is CASTSPEGGEKLFF. In DNA form, the CDR3 reads TGTGCCAGCACCTCTCCGGAGGGGGGAGAAAAACTGTTTTTT.

V and J are TRBV6-1 and TRBJ2-5, with 9 positions matching TRBD2. The germline CDR1 and CDR2 sequences are MNHNS and SASEGT. V lost 3 bases, J lost 6 bases, and 8 bases stayed unmatched. There are 15 residues in the CDR3. The CDR3 reads CASSDPGLAAQTQYF. The CDR3, as DNA: TGTGCCAGCAGTGACCCGGGACTAGCAGCCCAGACCCAGTACTTC.

The chain employs TRBV5-6 and TRBJ1-5; 10 bases fit TRBD1. Germline CDR1 SGHDT, CDR2 YYEEEE. The CDR3 is made up of 15 amino acids. Trimming took 1 base from V and 6 from J; bases not matched to a gene: 4. CDR3 residues: CASSLLGQGSQPQHF. The CDR3 nucleotides read TGTGCCAGCAGCTTGCTGGGACAGGGGAGTCAGCCCCAGCATTTT.

A few counts support this clonotype. The chain uses TRBV7-2 and TRBJ2-4, with D perhaps TRBD1 or TRBD2 (5 bases each). Germline assignment: CDR1 SGHTA and CDR2 FQGNSA. Between the trimmed V and J ends, which lost 5 bases and 5 bases, there was a span of 19 bases. The CDR3 has 16 amino acids. The chain's CDR3 is CASSPWGMTIQNIQYF. The CDR3 DNA reads TGTGCCAGCAGCCCCTGGGGGATGACAATTCAAAACATTCAGTACTTC.

J is TRBJ2-4 and V is TRBV7-9; the D gene is possibly TRBD1 (5 bases). This CDR3 region has 12 residues. The germline V gene has CDR1 SEHNR and CDR2 FQNEAQ (reference sequence). Trimming took off 1 base at V and 8 bases at J, with 6 bases between the two ends. The CDR3 loop reads CASSLVQDIQYF. The CDR3 DNA reads as TGTGCCAGCAGCTTAGTACAGGACATTCAGTACTTC.

The J gene is TRBJ2-5, the V gene TRBV19; D not resolved. Trimming cost V 3 bases and J 7 bases, with 18 bases left between them. The CDR3 runs 15 residues. The V gene's germline CDR1 is LNHDA and CDR2 SQIVND (reference sequence). CDR3 loop: CASSMAGVVGLTQYF. The CDR3 DNA is TGTGCCAGTAGTATGGCCGGCGTTGTGGGGTTGACCCAGTACTTC.

This clonotype was detected many times. This chain connects TRBV12-3 or TRBV12-4 to TRBJ2-7; 10 bases match TRBD2. With V trimmed by 6 bases and J by 6 bases, 5 bases remained unmatched. CDR3 size: 13 residues. For the CDR3, the DNA is TGTGCCAGCAGCCCTAGCGGGAGAGTCGAGCAGTACTTC. Translated, it gives CASSPSGRVEQYF.

This clonotype has a count of ten or more. This chain uses TRBV5-1 with TRBJ1-1; TRBD1 matches 9 bases. Germline V gene lookup returns CDR1 SGHRS and CDR2 YFSETQ. The J segment lost 4 bases and the V segment lost 5 bases, leaving 9 bases of the junction unmatched. CDR3 size: 15 residues. This chain's CDR3 is CASSPTGTGITEAFF. CDR3 bases: TGCGCCAGCAGTCCTACCGGGACAGGGATCACTGAAGCTTTCTTT.

This clonotype occurred a few times. The CDR3 region is CASTSFFGGNTEAFF. CDR3 nucleotide sequence: TGTGCCAGCACTTCCTTCTTTGGGGGGAACACTGAAGCTTTCTTT. This chain uses TRBV27 with TRBJ1-1; TRBD1 is a possible D gene (5 bases). CDR3 length equals 15 residues. CDR1 is MNHEY and CDR2 is SMNVEV in the germline V gene (reference sequence). Trimming took 7 bases from V and 1 from J, leaving 16 bases between them.

This clonotype has only a few counts. The chain carries TRBV5-1 and TRBJ2-3; 10 nucleotides match TRBD2. The germline CDR1 and CDR2 sequences are SGHRS and YFSETQ. The ends lost 2 bases at V and 0 bases at J; junction bases unmatched: 12. CDR3 size: 19 residues. For the CDR3, the DNA is TGCGCCAGCAGCTTCCATACTAGCGGGACAGCTACTAGCACAGATACGCAGTATTTT. Its protein is CASSFHTSGTATSTDTQYF.